The table lists the clone carrying this TCR beta chain with many counts. Stability of Graves' hyperthyroidism was defined as absent ophthalmopathy progression within 18 months. Newly diagnosed hyperthyroidism patients aged 18 to 65 years had disease lasting under 2 months. Uncontrolled infection, other autoimmune disease, pregnancy and lactation each barred patients from inclusion. Per the germline V gene, CDR1 is MDHEN and CDR2 is SYDVKM. The V gene lost 6 bases and the J gene lost 1 base, with 7 bases spanning the gap. The CDR3 length is 12 residues. Amplification yielded TCR beta CDR3 regions, with RNA transcripts as the source. HTBI primers were used for first-round RT-PCR of the TCR CDR3. TCRdb analysed the multiplex PCR reads with MiXCR anew, one entry per CDR3 protein. The table lists some 720,000 distinct CDR3 sequences, 16% of them singletons, with approximately 8.4% in the top ten. These data are taken from a study of T cells in Graves' hyperthyroidism and ophthalmopathy.

This chain joins TRBV28 and TRBJ2-7; D gene uncertain. Sequenced: blood. This TCR was recovered from a man aged 18 to 30 with Graves' hyperthyroidism. The DNA for the CDR3 is TGTGCCAGCAGACAAGGTTCCTACGAGCAGTACTTC. Residues: CASRQGSYEQYF.